This T cell receptor beta chain derives from a study of patients and donors after allogeneic stem cell transplantation. From germline, CDR1 is LGHNA and CDR2 YSLEER. The CDR3 runs to 14 residues. Trimming took 4 bases from V and 7 from J; bases not matched to a gene: 7. This clonotype was counted between two and nine times. TCRdb processed the RT-PCR reads anew with MiXCR; each CDR3 protein has one entry. The table has roughly 940,000 distinct CDR3 sequences, about a sixth seen once; the top ten hold approximately 5.9%. This TCR was recovered from a human donor who was either an allogeneic HSCT recipient or a stem cell or donor lymphocyte infusion donor (not recorded which). It is not recorded whose cells these are; they may come from a transplant donor. The sample taken for sequencing was blood, either unsorted or a sorted T cell fraction (not recorded which). The chain is built from TRBV4-3 and TRBJ1-5; 7 bases map to TRBD1. The CDR3 bases are TGCGCCAGCAGCCCGAGACAGGGAGTACAGCCCCAGCATTTT. Residues: CASSPRQGVQPQHF.